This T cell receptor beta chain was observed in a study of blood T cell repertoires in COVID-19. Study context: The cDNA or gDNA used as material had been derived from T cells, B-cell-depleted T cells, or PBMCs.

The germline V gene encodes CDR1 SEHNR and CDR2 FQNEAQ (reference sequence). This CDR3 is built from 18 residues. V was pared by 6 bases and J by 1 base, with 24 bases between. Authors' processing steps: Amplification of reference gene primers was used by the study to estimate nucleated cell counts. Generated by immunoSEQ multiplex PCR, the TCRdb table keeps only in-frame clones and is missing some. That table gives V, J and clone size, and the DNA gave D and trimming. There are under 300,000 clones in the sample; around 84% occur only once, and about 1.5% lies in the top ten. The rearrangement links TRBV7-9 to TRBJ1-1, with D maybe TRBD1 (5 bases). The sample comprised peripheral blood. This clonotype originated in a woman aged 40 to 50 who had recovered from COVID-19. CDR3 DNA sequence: TGTGCCAGCAGGCGTGGGCGGGACGGTCTCACTCGGAACACTGAAGCTTTCTTT. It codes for CASRRGRDGLTRNTEAFF.